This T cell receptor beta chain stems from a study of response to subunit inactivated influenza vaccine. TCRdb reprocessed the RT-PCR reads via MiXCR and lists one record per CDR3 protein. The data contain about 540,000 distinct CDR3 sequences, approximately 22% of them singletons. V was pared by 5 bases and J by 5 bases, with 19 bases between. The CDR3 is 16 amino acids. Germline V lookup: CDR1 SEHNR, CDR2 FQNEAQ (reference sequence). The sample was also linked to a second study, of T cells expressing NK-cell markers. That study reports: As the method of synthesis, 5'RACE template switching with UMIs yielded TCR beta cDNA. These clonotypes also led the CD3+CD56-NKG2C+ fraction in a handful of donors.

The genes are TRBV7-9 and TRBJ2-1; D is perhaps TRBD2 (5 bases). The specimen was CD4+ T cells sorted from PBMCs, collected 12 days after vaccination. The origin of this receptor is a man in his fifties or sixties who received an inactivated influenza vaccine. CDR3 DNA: TGTGCCAGCAGCGACCCTGGAGGTCCACCACACAATGAGCAGTTCTTC. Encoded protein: CASSDPGGPPHNEQFF. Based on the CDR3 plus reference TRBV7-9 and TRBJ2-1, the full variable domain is DTGVSQNPRHKITKRGQNVTFRCDPISEHNRLYWYRQTLGQGPEFLTYFQNEAQLEKSRLLSDRFSAERPKGSFSTLEIQRTEQGDSAMYLCASSDPGGPPHNEQFFGPGTRLTVL.